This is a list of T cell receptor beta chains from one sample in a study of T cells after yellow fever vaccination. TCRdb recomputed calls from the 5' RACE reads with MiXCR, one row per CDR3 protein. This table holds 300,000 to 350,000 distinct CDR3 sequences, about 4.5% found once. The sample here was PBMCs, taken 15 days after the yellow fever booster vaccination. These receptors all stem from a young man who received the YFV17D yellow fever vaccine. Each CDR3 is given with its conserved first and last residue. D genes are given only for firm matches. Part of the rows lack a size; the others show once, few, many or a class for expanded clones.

cdr3_aa: CASSGIGNEQFF; cdr3_nt: TGTGCCAGCAGCGGAATAGGGAATGAGCAGTTCTTC; j_call: TRBJ2-1; v_call: TRBV9; clone_size: few; d_call: NA
cdr3_aa: CATSRDGRQSGTQYF; cdr3_nt: TGTGCCACCAGCAGAGATGGACGGCAATCCGGGACCCAGTACTTC; j_call: TRBJ2-5; v_call: TRBV15; clone_size: many; d_call: NA
cdr3_aa: CSADFSGGPVYNEQFF; cdr3_nt: TGCAGTGCTGATTTTAGCGGGGGGCCGGTCTACAATGAGCAGTTCTTC; j_call: TRBJ2-1; v_call: TRBV20-1; clone_size: NA; d_call: TRBD2
cdr3_aa: CASSFSQGDEQFF; cdr3_nt: TGTGCCAGCAGCTTTTCGCAGGGCGATGAGCAGTTCTTC; j_call: TRBJ2-1; v_call: TRBV7-9; clone_size: few; d_call: NA
cdr3_aa: CASSLSTGWNSPLHF; cdr3_nt: TGTGCCAGCAGTTTATCGACAGGGTGGAATTCACCCCTCCACTTT; j_call: TRBJ1-6; v_call: TRBV27; clone_size: few; d_call: TRBD1
cdr3_aa: CASSLAGRGNTIYF; cdr3_nt: TGCGCCAGCAGCTTGGCGGGGCGTGGAAACACCATATATTTT; j_call: TRBJ1-3; v_call: TRBV5-1; clone_size: many; d_call: NA
cdr3_aa: CASSLALGDTQYF; cdr3_nt: TGTGCCAGCAGCTTAGCGCTTGGAGATACGCAGTATTTT; j_call: TRBJ2-3; v_call: TRBV11-2; clone_size: many; d_call: NA
cdr3_aa: CASSYTPISGGANEQFF; cdr3_nt: TGTGCCAGCAGCTACACTCCAATAAGCGGGGGGGCCAATGAGCAGTTCTTC; j_call: TRBJ2-1; v_call: TRBV5-8; clone_size: few; d_call: TRBD2
cdr3_aa: CASRLRTGRGLRLDTGELFF; cdr3_nt: TGTGCCAGCAGATTAAGAACAGGCAGGGGGCTGCGTTTAGACACCGGGGAGCTGTTTTTT; j_call: TRBJ2-2; v_call: TRBV7-8; clone_size: many; d_call: TRBD1
cdr3_aa: CASSDGLAGADTQYF; cdr3_nt: TGTGCCAGCAGCGACGGACTAGCGGGGGCAGATACGCAGTATTTT; j_call: TRBJ2-3; v_call: TRBV7-9; clone_size: many; d_call: TRBD2
cdr3_aa: CASSRLPQSSYNEQFF; cdr3_nt: TGCGCCAGCAGCCGCCTGCCTCAAAGCTCCTACAATGAGCAGTTCTTC; j_call: TRBJ2-1; v_call: TRBV5-1; clone_size: many; d_call: NA
cdr3_aa: CASSQVLEGRDTQYF; cdr3_nt: TGTGCCAGCAGCCAAGTTCTGGAAGGGAGGGATACGCAGTATTTT; j_call: TRBJ2-3; v_call: TRBV3-1; clone_size: many; d_call: NA
cdr3_aa: CASSWTVAKNIQYF; cdr3_nt: TGTGCCAGCAGCTGGACAGTAGCCAAAAACATTCAGTACTTC; j_call: TRBJ2-4; v_call: TRBV6-6; clone_size: NA; d_call: NA
cdr3_aa: CASSFSLAPDTQYF; cdr3_nt: TGTGCCAGCAGCTTTTCCTTAGCACCAGATACGCAGTATTTT; j_call: TRBJ2-3; v_call: TRBV3-1; clone_size: NA; d_call: NA
cdr3_aa: CASSQDGRGYTQYF; cdr3_nt: TGCGCCAGCAGCCAAGATGGTCGGGGGTATACGCAGTATTTT; j_call: TRBJ2-3; v_call: TRBV4-3; clone_size: many; d_call: NA
cdr3_aa: CATSRPTDRREQFF; cdr3_nt: TGTGCCACCAGCAGACCAACGGACAGAAGGGAGCAGTTCTTC; j_call: TRBJ2-1; v_call: TRBV15; clone_size: few; d_call: NA
cdr3_aa: CASSQDRGGNGYTF; cdr3_nt: TGTGCCAGCAGCCAAGATCGCGGGGGAAACGGCTACACCTTC; j_call: TRBJ1-2; v_call: TRBV3-1; clone_size: few; d_call: NA
cdr3_aa: CASSSPTGIYGYTF; cdr3_nt: TGTGCCAGCAGCTCACCTACGGGGATTTATGGCTACACCTTC; j_call: TRBJ1-2; v_call: TRBV5-5; clone_size: many; d_call: NA
cdr3_aa: CASSPPKGLGTGELFF; cdr3_nt: TGTGCCAGCAGCCCCCCCAAGGGTTTGGGCACCGGGGAGCTGTTTTTT; j_call: TRBJ2-2; v_call: TRBV7-2; clone_size: many; d_call: NA
cdr3_aa: CSGRLGGLATEAFF; cdr3_nt: TGCAGCGGGCGGCTAGGGGGGTTGGCAACTGAAGCTTTCTTT; j_call: TRBJ1-1; v_call: TRBV29-1; clone_size: many; d_call: NA